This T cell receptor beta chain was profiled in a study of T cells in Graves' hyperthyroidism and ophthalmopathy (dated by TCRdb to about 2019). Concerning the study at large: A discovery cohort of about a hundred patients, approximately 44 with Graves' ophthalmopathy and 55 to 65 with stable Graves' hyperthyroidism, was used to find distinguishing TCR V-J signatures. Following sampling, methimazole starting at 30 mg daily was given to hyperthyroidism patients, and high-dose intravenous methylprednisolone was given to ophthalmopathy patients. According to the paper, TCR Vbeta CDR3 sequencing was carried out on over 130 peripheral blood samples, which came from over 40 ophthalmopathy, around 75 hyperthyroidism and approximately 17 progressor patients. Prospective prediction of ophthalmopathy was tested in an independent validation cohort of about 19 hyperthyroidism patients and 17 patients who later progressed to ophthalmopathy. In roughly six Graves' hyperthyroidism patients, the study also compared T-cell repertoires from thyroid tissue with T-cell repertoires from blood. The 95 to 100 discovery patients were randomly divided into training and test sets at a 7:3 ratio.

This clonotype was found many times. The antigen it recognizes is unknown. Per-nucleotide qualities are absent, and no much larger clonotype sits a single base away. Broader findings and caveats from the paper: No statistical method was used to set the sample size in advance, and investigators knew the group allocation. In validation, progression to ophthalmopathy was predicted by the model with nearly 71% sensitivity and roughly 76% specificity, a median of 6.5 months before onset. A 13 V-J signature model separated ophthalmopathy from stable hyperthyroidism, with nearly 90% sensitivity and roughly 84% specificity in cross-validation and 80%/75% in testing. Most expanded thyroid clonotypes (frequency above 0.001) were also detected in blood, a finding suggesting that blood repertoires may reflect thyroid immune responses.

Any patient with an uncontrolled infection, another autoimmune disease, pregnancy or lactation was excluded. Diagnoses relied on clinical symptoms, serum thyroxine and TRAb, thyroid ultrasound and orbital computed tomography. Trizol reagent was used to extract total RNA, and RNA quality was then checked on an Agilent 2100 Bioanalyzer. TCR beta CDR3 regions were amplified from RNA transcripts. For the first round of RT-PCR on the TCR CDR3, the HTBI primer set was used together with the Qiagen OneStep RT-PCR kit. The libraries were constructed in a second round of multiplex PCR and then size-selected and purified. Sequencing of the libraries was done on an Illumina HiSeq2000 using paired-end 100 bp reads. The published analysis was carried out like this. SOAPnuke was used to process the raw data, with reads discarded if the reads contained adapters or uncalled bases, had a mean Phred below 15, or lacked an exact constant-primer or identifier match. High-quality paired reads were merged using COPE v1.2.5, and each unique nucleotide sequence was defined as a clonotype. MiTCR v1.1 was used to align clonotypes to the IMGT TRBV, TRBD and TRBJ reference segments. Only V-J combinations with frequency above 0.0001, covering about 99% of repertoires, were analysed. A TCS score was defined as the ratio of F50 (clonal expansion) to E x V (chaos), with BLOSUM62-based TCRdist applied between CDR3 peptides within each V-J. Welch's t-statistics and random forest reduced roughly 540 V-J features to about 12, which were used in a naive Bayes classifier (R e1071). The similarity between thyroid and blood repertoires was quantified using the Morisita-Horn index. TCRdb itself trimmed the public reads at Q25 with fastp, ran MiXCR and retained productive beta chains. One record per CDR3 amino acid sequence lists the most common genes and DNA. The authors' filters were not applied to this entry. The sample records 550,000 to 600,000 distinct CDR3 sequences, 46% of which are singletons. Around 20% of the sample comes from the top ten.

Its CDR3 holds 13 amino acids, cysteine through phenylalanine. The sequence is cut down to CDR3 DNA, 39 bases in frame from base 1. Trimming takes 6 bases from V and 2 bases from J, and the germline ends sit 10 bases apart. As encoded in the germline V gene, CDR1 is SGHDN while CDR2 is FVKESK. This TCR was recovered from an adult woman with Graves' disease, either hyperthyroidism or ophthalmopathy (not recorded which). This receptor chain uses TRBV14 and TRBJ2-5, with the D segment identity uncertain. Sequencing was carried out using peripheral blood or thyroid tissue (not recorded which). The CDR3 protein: CASSYLGQETQYF. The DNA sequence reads TGTGCCAGCAGTTACCTGGGACAAGAGACCCAGTACTTC.